This paragraph reports one T cell receptor (beta chain). The data originate from a study of blood T cell repertoires in COVID-19. Generated by immunoSEQ multiplex PCR, the TCRdb table keeps only in-frame clones and is missing some. The sample holds some 200,000 clones, under 90% seen once. The CDR3 spans 15 residues. CDR1 MNHEY and CDR2 SVGAGI come from the germline V gene. The junction had 2 bases not matched to a gene; V was cut back by 6 bases and J by 1 base. The sequenced sample consisted of peripheral blood. The V call is TRBV6-5, the J call TRBJ2-6; TRBD2 agrees at 8 bases. The receptor was isolated from an elderly man with acute or convalescent COVID-19. The CDR3 loop is CASSRGGSGANVLTF. CDR3 coding DNA: TGTGCCAGCAGCCGGGGGGGGTCTGGGGCCAACGTCCTGACTTTC.